This TCR beta chain came from a study of blood T cells in healthy people across ages. A sample-barcoded 5' primer and a J-beta primer mix were used in a second PCR of roughly 7 to 11 cycles. One entry per CDR3 protein, called by TCRdb with MiXCR from the 5' RACE reads. The sample contains over a million distinct CDR3 sequences, less than 50% of which appear only once. This clonotype was observed a few times. The CDR3 spans 19 residues. V lost 6 bases and J lost 0; bases outside the gene matches: 17. Germline V gives CDR1 SGHDT, CDR2 YYEEEE. The specimen was blood. The sequence was obtained from a woman aged 55-75 years in good health. The chain couples TRBV5-6 to TRBJ1-5; 8 bases fit TRBD1. The chain's CDR3 is CASIRSGGQGLNSNQPQHF. The CDR3 DNA is TGTGCCAGCATCCGATCCGGAGGACAGGGCCTGAATAGCAATCAGCCCCAGCATTTT.